Sequencing of this TCR beta chain was carried out in a study of shared clonotypes between healthy human individuals. Authors' processing steps: Quality scores were absent from the junction-only immunoSEQ sequences, so filtering differed. This table comes from immunoSEQ multiplex PCR, and its TCRdb copy is limited to in-frame clones, with some not included. That table supplies the V and J calls and clone size; D and trimming were determined from the DNA. The table lists about 670,000 clones, more than 70% of them singletons. V lost 5 bases and J 2 bases, leaving 16 bases between the germline ends. In germline, CDR1 is MNHEY, CDR2 SMNVEV (reference sequence). The CDR3 is 15 amino acids.

The chain recombines TRBV27 with TRBJ2-7, with D uncertain. The sample comprised memory CD4+ T cells sorted from blood. The sample's subset: CD45RA-negative fraction. The sequence came from a woman in her twenties or thirties in good health. The CDR3 DNA follows: TGTGCCAGCAGTCCTCCGAAGTCTGGCGCCTACGAGCAGTACTTC. Translated: CASSPPKSGAYEQYF.